This entry lists 2 T cell receptor beta chains sequenced from one sample in a study of early T cells in non-severe SARS-CoV-2 infection. TCRdb used MiXCR to reprocess the 5' RACE reads, holding one entry per CDR3 protein. Among roughly 80,000 distinct CDR3 sequences, 7.5% to 10% were seen once, and the ten largest hold approximately 4.9%. The sequencing input was whole blood. Receptor source: an adult who was a healthcare worker with PCR-confirmed SARS-CoV-2 infection or an uninfected control (not recorded which).

This clonotype occurred many times. The J gene is TRBJ2-1, the V gene TRBV14; no clear D. V lost 0 bases and J lost 6, with 9 bases in between. The CDR3 length is 14 residues. Germline CDR1 reads SGHDN; CDR2 reads FVKESK. CDR3 amino acids: CASSQEVKVNEQFF. The CDR3 DNA sequence: TGTGCCAGCAGCCAAGAAGTGAAGGTCAATGAGCAGTTCTTC.

In this sample, this clonotype turned up many times. The V and J genes are TRBV28 and TRBJ2-7; 8 bases align to TRBD1. The V gene end was trimmed by 5 bases and the J gene end by 4 bases; junction bases not matched to a gene: 7. Germline values: CDR1 MDHEN, CDR2 SYDVKM. The CDR3 runs 14 residues. The CDR3 bases are TGTGCCAGCAGTAGTGGACAGGGAGTATACGAGCAGTACTTC. Its translation: CASSSGQGVYEQYF.